Listed below are T cell receptor beta chains from one sample, sequenced in a study of memory CD4+ T cells and cytomegalovirus serostatus. Clones were sequenced by immunoSEQ multiplex PCR, and TCRdb holds only the in-frame ones, with some missing. The sample lists tens of thousands of clones; roughly 83% were seen once. Sequenced material: memory CD4+ T cells from blood. These receptors came from an adult in good health and CMV-seronegative. The CDR3 runs from the conserved cysteine through the conserved F or W. Fields, in order: clone size, J gene, V gene, D gene, CDR3 protein, CDR3 DNA. D genes are given only for firm matches. Size tells how often a clone was seen (once, few, many) or the class of an expanded clone, and some rows leave it out.

clone_size: .; j_call: TRBJ1-1; v_call: TRBV7-9; d_call: .; cdr3_aa: CASSCTGCTEAFF; cdr3_nt: TGTGCCAGCAGCTGTACAGGGTGTACTGAAGCTTTCTTT
clone_size: .; j_call: TRBJ2-1; v_call: TRBV9; d_call: TRBD1; cdr3_aa: CASSPMGRDRGYNEQFF; cdr3_nt: TGTGCCAGCAGCCCAATGGGGCGGGACAGGGGTTACAATGAGCAGTTCTTC
clone_size: few; j_call: TRBJ1-1; v_call: TRBV30; d_call: .; cdr3_aa: CAGTTGRTEAFF; cdr3_nt: TGTGCCGGTACCACAGGGCGAACTGAAGCTTTCTTT
clone_size: few; j_call: TRBJ1-1; v_call: TRBV5-6; d_call: .; cdr3_aa: CASSKTAEAFF; cdr3_nt: TGTGCCAGCAGCAAGACAGCTGAAGCTTTCTTT
clone_size: .; j_call: TRBJ2-7; v_call: TRBV18; d_call: .; cdr3_aa: CASSPVGGGDEQYF; cdr3_nt: TGTGCCAGCTCACCAGTAGGGGGTGGTGACGAGCAGTACTTC
clone_size: .; j_call: TRBJ2-7; v_call: TRBV5-1; d_call: .; cdr3_aa: CASSYTPGDIYEQYF; cdr3_nt: TGCGCCAGCAGCTATACTCCCGGGGACATCTACGAGCAGTACTTC
clone_size: .; j_call: TRBJ1-6; v_call: TRBV7-8; d_call: .; cdr3_aa: CASSAQSGVFNSPLHF; cdr3_nt: TGTGCCAGCAGCGCGCAATCGGGGGTATTTAATTCACCCCTCCACTTT
clone_size: few; j_call: TRBJ1-6; v_call: TRBV9; d_call: .; cdr3_aa: CASSVAAGDPPSPLHF; cdr3_nt: TGTGCCAGCAGCGTAGCGGCGGGGGATCCCCCTTCACCCCTCCACTTT
clone_size: .; j_call: TRBJ1-2; v_call: TRBV19; d_call: TRBD1; cdr3_aa: CASSIGTGTGYTF; cdr3_nt: TGTGCCAGTAGTATCGGGACAGGGACTGGCTACACCTTC
clone_size: .; j_call: TRBJ1-1; v_call: TRBV7-8; d_call: .; cdr3_aa: CASSLIGVHTEAFF; cdr3_nt: TGTGCCAGCAGCTTAATCGGGGTTCACACTGAAGCTTTCTTT
clone_size: .; j_call: TRBJ2-7; v_call: TRBV5-1; d_call: .; cdr3_aa: CASLPRDVSSYEQYF; cdr3_nt: TGCGCCAGCTTGCCCCGGGACGTGAGCTCCTACGAGCAGTACTTC
clone_size: .; j_call: TRBJ1-1; v_call: TRBV6-5; d_call: TRBD1; cdr3_aa: CASSFRQGFTEAFF; cdr3_nt: TGTGCCAGCAGTTTCCGACAGGGTTTCACTGAAGCTTTCTTT
clone_size: .; j_call: TRBJ2-2; v_call: TRBV30; d_call: .; cdr3_aa: CAWSAGELFF; cdr3_nt: TGTGCCTGGAGTGCCGGGGAGCTGTTTTTT
clone_size: .; j_call: TRBJ1-4; v_call: TRBV6-1; d_call: .; cdr3_aa: CASTGLEALFF; cdr3_nt: TGTGCCAGCACCGGGCTAGAAGCACTGTTTTTT
clone_size: .; j_call: TRBJ2-5; v_call: TRBV15; d_call: .; cdr3_aa: CATSRDLLAETQYF; cdr3_nt: TGTGCCACCAGCAGAGATCTCTTGGCGGAGACCCAGTACTTC
clone_size: .; j_call: TRBJ2-5; v_call: TRBV5-1; d_call: .; cdr3_aa: CASSFGLRETQYF; cdr3_nt: TGCGCCAGCAGCTTTGGGCTTCGGGAGACCCAGTACTTC
clone_size: few; j_call: TRBJ2-1; v_call: TRBV2; d_call: .; cdr3_aa: CASNPDYNEQFF; cdr3_nt: TGTGCCAGCAACCCGGACTACAATGAGCAGTTCTTC
clone_size: .; j_call: TRBJ2-7; v_call: TRBV2; d_call: TRBD1; cdr3_aa: CASSLWDRGYEQYF; cdr3_nt: TGTGCCAGCAGTCTGTGGGACAGGGGATACGAGCAGTACTTC
clone_size: .; j_call: TRBJ1-1; v_call: TRBV11-1; d_call: .; cdr3_aa: CASSLNGYTEAFF; cdr3_nt: TGTGCCAGCAGCTTAAACGGATACACTGAAGCTTTCTTT
clone_size: .; j_call: TRBJ2-5; v_call: TRBV7-3; d_call: .; cdr3_aa: CASSQGGGQETQYF; cdr3_nt: TGTGCCAGCAGCCAGGGGGGCGGCCAAGAGACCCAGTACTTC
clone_size: .; j_call: TRBJ1-1; v_call: TRBV5-4; d_call: TRBD1; cdr3_aa: CASSSKDRSNTEAFF; cdr3_nt: TGTGCCAGCAGCTCGAAGGACAGGTCGAACACTGAAGCTTTCTTT
clone_size: few; j_call: TRBJ1-2; v_call: TRBV5-8; d_call: .; cdr3_aa: CASTLRLGGYTF; cdr3_nt: TGTGCCAGCACCCTGCGTTTGGGGGGCTACACCTTC
clone_size: .; j_call: TRBJ2-1; v_call: TRBV5-3; d_call: TRBD2; cdr3_aa: CARSLAGGGGYNEQFF; cdr3_nt: TGTGCCAGAAGCTTGGCAGGCGGGGGGGGTTACAATGAGCAGTTCTTC
clone_size: .; j_call: TRBJ2-3; v_call: TRBV18; d_call: .; cdr3_aa: CASSFEGGDTQYF; cdr3_nt: TGTGCCAGCTCATTCGAAGGGGGAGATACGCAGTATTTT
clone_size: .; j_call: TRBJ2-3; v_call: TRBV7-6; d_call: .; cdr3_aa: CASSLSRDTQYF; cdr3_nt: TGTGCCAGCAGCTTATCGCGGGATACGCAGTATTTT